This entry lists 15 T cell receptor beta chains sequenced from one sample in a study of CD8+ T cells in alopecia areata. After isolation, RNA underwent reverse transcription to generate cDNA as the sequencing template. The method was immunoSEQ multiplex PCR; TCRdb's version includes in-frame clones alone and lacks a portion of them. Among 90,000 to 100,000 clones, about 64% were seen once, and the ten largest hold around 16%. The treatment was: oral pan-JAK inhibitor, 5-10 mg twice daily. Here the sequenced sample was CD8+ T cells sorted from blood, taken at week 4, from a patient treated with tofacitinib. These receptors originate from a human donor with alopecia areata.

The chain combines TRBV15 with TRBJ1-5, with 8 nucleotides matching TRBD1. From germline, CDR1 is LNHNV and CDR2 YYDKDF (reference sequence). The CDR3 spans 16 residues. After removal of 1 base from V and 11 bases from J, the junction contained 13 bases not matched to a gene. The CDR3: CATSRGQGIAIGAQHF. The CDR3, as DNA: TGTGCCACCAGCAGAGGACAGGGGATAGCAATCGGGGCCCAGCATTTT.

DNA for the CDR3: TGCAGCGGTGGCGGGGAACAGGCTTTTACAGATACGCAGTATTTT. This codes for CSGGGEQAFTDTQYF. V gene TRBV29-1 combines with J gene TRBJ2-3, with D possibly TRBD2 on 6 matching bases. V was trimmed by 7 bases and J by 3 bases, leaving 20 bases between them. This CDR3 spans 15 amino acids. Germline V gene sequence: CDR1 SQVTM, CDR2 ANQGSEA.

V gene TRBV19 combines with J gene TRBJ2-7, with TRBD2 identical over 9 bases. Per the germline V gene, CDR1 is LNHDA and CDR2 is SQIVND (reference sequence). CDR3 size: 14 residues. V lost 5 bases and J lost 3; bases outside the gene matches: 5. In DNA, the CDR3 is TGTGCCAGTAGTCCGGGACTAGCAGGCTACGAGCAGTACTTC. Translated: CASSPGLAGYEQYF.

The gene calls are TRBV10-3 and TRBJ2-3; TRBD2 matches at 8 bases. Germline V lookup: CDR1 ENHRY, CDR2 SYGVKD. The CDR3 totals 15 residues. Trimming cost V 3 bases and J 4 bases; bases outside gene matches: 6. The CDR3 DNA is TGTGCCATCAGTGACAGCGGGGGACCTCCAGATACGCAGTATTTT. Protein product: CAISDSGGPPDTQYF.

About this clone: Other nucleotide sequences from this sample produce the same CDR3. The genes are TRBV4-3 and TRBJ2-7, with 8 nucleotides matching TRBD2. The CDR3 totals 15 residues. The V and J ends lost 3 bases and 1 base, in that order; junction bases with no gene match: 5. Germline CDR1 LGHNA, CDR2 YSLEER. CDR3 DNA sequence: TGCGCCAGCAGCCAGGGTCTAGCGGGTTCCTACGAGCAGTACTTC. This encodes CASSQGLAGSYEQYF.

This chain links TRBV7-9 with TRBJ1-2; 7 bases agree with TRBD1. The CDR3 length is 18 residues. Trimming cost V 4 bases and J 4 bases; bases outside gene matches: 18. Per the germline V gene, CDR1 is SEHNR and CDR2 is FQNEAQ (reference sequence). CDR3 in DNA: TGTGCCAGCAGCTCTAATCCGACAGGGAAAGGAGGGGGCTATGGCTACACCTTC. Amino acids: CASSSNPTGKGGGYGYTF.

As regards this clone: A read error is the likely source, as a far larger clone sits one nucleotide away. V is TRBV7-9 and J is TRBJ2-7, with D uncertain. The V end was cut by 5 bases, the J end by 1 base, with 6 bases between. Germline CDR1 reads SEHNR; CDR2 reads FQNEAQ (reference sequence). The CDR3 is 12 residues long. The CDR3 region is CASSEESYEQYF. CDR3 bases: TGTGCCAGCAGCGAGGAGTCCTACGAGCAGTACTTC.

The sample holds a few counts of this clone. The V gene is TRBV30, the J gene TRBJ2-1; 7 positions match TRBD1. CDR1 GTSNPN and CDR2 SVGIG come from the germline V gene (reference sequence). This CDR3 is 11 amino acids long. With V trimmed by 6 bases and J by 9 bases, 5 bases remained unmatched. CDR3 region: CACTQGSEQFF. For the CDR3, the DNA is TGTGCCTGTACACAGGGGAGTGAGCAGTTCTTC.

CDR3: CASSQDLESTDTQYF. The CDR3 DNA is TGCGCCAGCAGCCAAGATCTTGAGAGCACAGATACGCAGTATTTT. The chain employs TRBV4-3 and TRBJ2-3; D is uncertain. Germline CDR1 reads LGHNA; CDR2 reads YSLEER. The CDR3 covers 15 residues. Trimming removed 0 bases from V and 0 bases from J, with 7 bases in between.

CDR3 in amino acids: CASSLAGSPEQYF. For the CDR3, the DNA is TGTGCCAGCAGCTTAGCCGGGTCCCCCGAGCAGTACTTC. The genes are TRBV7-2 and TRBJ2-7; D is ambiguous. The CDR3 runs to 13 residues. Germline V CDR1 and CDR2: SGHTA, FQGNSA. Trimming took off 0 bases at V and 6 bases at J, with 9 bases between the two ends.

V is TRBV5-1 and J is TRBJ2-5; 12 nucleotides align to TRBD2. J was trimmed by 2 bases and V by 2 bases; bases with no gene match: 1. CDR3 size: 15 residues. In germline, CDR1 is SGHRS, CDR2 YFSETQ. The CDR3 region has the DNA TGCGCCAGCAGCTTAGGACTAGCGGGGCAAGAGACCCAGTACTTC. Protein product: CASSLGLAGQETQYF.

V is TRBV6-5 and J is TRBJ2-3, with 7 bases lining up with TRBD2. The germline gives CDR1 MNHEY, CDR2 SVGAGI. V lost 2 bases to trimming and J lost 2 bases; unmatched junction nucleotides: 1. The CDR3 length is 14 residues. CDR3 nucleotides: TGTGCCAGCAGTTACGCGGGGGACACAGATACGCAGTATTTT. Encoded protein: CASSYAGDTDTQYF.

V is TRBV7-9 and J is TRBJ2-1, with a tentative D call TRBD1 (5 bases). This CDR3 region has 13 residues. V was clipped by 4 bases and J by 5 bases, with 9 bases between them. Germline CDR1 reads SEHNR; CDR2 reads FQNEAQ (reference sequence). Here the CDR3 reads CASSSPGHNEQFF. As DNA, the CDR3 is TGTGCCAGCAGCTCACCAGGGCACAATGAGCAGTTCTTC.

The chain recombines TRBV27 with TRBJ1-5; 7 bases line up with TRBD1. The ends lost 4 bases at V and 2 bases at J; junction bases unmatched: 5. This CDR3 is built from 15 residues. Germline assignment: CDR1 MNHEY and CDR2 SMNVEV (reference sequence). CDR3 region: CASSSTGDGNQPQHF. The CDR3 nucleotides read TGTGCCAGCAGTTCCACAGGGGACGGCAATCAGCCCCAGCATTTT.

The chain has TRBV5-6 and TRBJ2-7; 10 nucleotides match TRBD1. The V segment lost 5 bases and the J segment 6 bases; nucleotides outside the gene matches: 8. CDR1 is SGHDT, CDR2 YYEEEE, per germline. The CDR3 covers 14 residues. CDR3 coding DNA: TGTGCCAGCAGGATGCGGGGACAGGGGAGCGAGCAGTACTTC. Protein sequence: CASRMRGQGSEQYF.